This T cell receptor beta chain came from a study of T cells after yellow fever vaccination. Findings and limits, study-wide: Abundant clonotypes from the bulk population could contaminate FACS-sorted repertoires.

This clonotype was counted many times. No antigen is known for it. From the 5' RACE reads, TCRdb called clonotypes with MiXCR, one entry per CDR3 protein. The profile shows 200,000 to 300,000 distinct CDR3 sequences, 6% to 7.5% of them singletons. Trimming removed 2 bases at V and 6 bases at J, with 4 bases between. CDR3 size: 12 residues. CDR1 and CDR2 (germline): SGHTA, FQGNSA. This chain connects TRBV7-2 to TRBJ2-2; D remains ambiguous. The receptor comes from a man younger than 40 who received the YFV17D yellow fever vaccine. The sequencing here drew on CD4+ T cells sorted from PBMCs, taken 15 days after the yellow fever booster vaccination. The CDR3 DNA follows: TGTGCCAGCAGCTTATCTGCCGGGGAGCTGTTTTTT. Translated, it gives CASSLSAGELFF.